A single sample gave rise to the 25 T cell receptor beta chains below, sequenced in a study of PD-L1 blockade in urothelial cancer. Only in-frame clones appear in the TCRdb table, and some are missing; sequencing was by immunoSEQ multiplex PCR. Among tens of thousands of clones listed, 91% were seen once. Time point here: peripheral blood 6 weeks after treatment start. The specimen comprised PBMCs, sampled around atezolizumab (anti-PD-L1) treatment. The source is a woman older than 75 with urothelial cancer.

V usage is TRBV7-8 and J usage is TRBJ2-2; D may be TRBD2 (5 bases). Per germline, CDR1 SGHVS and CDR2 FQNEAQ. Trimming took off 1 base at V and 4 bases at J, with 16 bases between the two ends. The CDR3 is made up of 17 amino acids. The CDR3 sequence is CASSLEAELQPTGELFF. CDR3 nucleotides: TGTGCCAGCAGCTTAGAAGCGGAGTTACAACCCACCGGGGAGCTGTTTTTT.

CDR3 nucleotide sequence: TGTGCCAGCAGTTACCGAGGGGGTTCGGCCCAGTACTTC. Its translation is CASSYRGGSAQYF. The chain combines TRBV6-5 with TRBJ2-5; TRBD1 is a possible D gene (6 bases). The CDR3 contains 13 residues. V shed 2 bases and J shed 9 bases, with 13 bases lying between them. CDR1 is MNHEY, CDR2 SVGAGI, per germline.

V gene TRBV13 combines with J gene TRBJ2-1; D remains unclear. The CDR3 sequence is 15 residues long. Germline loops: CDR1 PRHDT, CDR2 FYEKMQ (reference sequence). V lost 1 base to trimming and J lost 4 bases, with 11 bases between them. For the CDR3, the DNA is TGTGCCAGCAGCTTAGAACGTGTGACTTACAATGAGCAGTTCTTC. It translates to CASSLERVTYNEQFF.

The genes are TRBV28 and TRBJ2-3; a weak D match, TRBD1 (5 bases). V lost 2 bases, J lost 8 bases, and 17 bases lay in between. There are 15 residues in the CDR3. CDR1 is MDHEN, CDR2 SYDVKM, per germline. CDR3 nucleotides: TGTGCCAGCAGTTTAGGGCCCCAAGGGGTCGGTACGCAGTATTTT. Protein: CASSLGPQGVGTQYF.

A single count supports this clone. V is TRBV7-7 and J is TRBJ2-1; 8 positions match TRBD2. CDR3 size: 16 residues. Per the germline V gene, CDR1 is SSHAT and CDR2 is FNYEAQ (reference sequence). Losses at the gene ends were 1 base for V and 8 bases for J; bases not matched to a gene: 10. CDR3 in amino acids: CASSLGGPGTSDEQFF. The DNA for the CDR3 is TGTGCCAGCAGCTTAGGTGGACCCGGGACTAGTGATGAGCAGTTCTTC.

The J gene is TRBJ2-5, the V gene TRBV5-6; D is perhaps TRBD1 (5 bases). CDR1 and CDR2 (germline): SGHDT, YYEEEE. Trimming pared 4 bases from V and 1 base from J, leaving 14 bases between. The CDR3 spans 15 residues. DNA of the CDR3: TGTGCCAGCAGCCCACGACAGAGACCCCAAGAGACCCAGTACTTC. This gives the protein CASSPRQRPQETQYF.

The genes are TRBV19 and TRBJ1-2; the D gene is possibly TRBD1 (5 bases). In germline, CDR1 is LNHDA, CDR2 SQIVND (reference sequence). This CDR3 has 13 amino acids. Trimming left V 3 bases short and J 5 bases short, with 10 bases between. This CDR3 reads CASSIGGEYGYTF. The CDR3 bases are TGTGCCAGTAGTATCGGAGGGGAGTATGGCTACACCTTC.

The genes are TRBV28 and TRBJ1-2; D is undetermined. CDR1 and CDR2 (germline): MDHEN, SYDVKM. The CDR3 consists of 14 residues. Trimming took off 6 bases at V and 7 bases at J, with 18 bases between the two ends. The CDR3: CASSLPGDSIGYTF. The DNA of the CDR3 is TGTGCCAGCAGCCTCCCCGGGGATTCGATTGGCTACACCTTC.

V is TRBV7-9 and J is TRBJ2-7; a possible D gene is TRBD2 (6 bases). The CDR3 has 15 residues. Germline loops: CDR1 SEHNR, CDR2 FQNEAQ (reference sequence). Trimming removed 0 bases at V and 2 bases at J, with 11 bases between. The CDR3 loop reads CASSLADGSAYEQYF. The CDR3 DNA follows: TGTGCCAGCAGCTTAGCGGACGGGAGCGCCTACGAGCAGTACTTC.

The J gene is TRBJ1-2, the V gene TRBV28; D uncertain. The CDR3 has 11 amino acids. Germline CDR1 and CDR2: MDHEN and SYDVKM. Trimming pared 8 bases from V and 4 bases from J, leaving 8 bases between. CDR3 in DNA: TGTGCCAGCGGCAGGCCCTATGGCTACACCTTC. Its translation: CASGRPYGYTF.

The chain's CDR3 is CASSLEGSRAEAFF. In DNA, the CDR3 is TGTGCCAGCAGCTTGGAGGGCAGCAGGGCTGAAGCTTTCTTT. The V gene is TRBV5-4, the J gene TRBJ1-1, with D perhaps matching TRBD1 (5 bases). The CDR3 is made up of 14 amino acids. Between the trimmed V and J ends, which lost 0 bases and 6 bases, there was a span of 12 bases. Looked up from germline, CDR1 is SGHNT and CDR2 is YYREEE (reference sequence).

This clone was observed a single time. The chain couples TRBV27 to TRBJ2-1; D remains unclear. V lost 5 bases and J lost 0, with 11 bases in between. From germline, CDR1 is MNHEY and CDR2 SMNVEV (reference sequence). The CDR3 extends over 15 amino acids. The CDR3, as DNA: TGTGCCAGCAGTCCAAGAGCGAGCTCCTACAATGAGCAGTTCTTC. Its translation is CASSPRASSYNEQFF.

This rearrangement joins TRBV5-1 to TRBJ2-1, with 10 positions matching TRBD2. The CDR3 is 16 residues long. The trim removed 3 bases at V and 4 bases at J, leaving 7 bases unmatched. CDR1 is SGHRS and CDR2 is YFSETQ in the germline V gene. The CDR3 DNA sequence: TGCGCCAGCAGCTCGGAGCCTAGCGGGGGTTACAATGAGCAGTTCTTC. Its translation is CASSSEPSGGYNEQFF.

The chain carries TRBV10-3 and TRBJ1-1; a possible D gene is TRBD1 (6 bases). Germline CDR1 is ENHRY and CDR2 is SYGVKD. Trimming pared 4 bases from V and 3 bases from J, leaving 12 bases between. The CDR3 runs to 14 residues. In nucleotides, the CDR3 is TGTGCCATCAGTGCGAACAGGGACGACACTGAAGCTTTCTTT. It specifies CAISANRDDTEAFF.

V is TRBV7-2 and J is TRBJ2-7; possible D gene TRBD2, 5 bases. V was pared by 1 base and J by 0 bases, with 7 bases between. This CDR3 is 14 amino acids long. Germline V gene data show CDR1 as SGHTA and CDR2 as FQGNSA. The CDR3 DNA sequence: TGTGCCAGCAGCTTAGGGAGGCTCTCCTACGAGCAGTACTTC. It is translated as CASSLGRLSYEQYF.

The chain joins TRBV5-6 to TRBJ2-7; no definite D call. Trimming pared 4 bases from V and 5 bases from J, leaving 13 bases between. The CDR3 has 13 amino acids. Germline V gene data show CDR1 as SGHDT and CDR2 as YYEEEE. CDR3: CASSKLPLHEQYF. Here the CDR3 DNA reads TGTGCCAGCAGCAAACTACCTCTCCACGAGCAGTACTTC.

For the CDR3, the DNA is TGTGCCAGCTCATCAAAATCGACAGGGCCGGGAAACACTGAAGCTTTCTTT. It yields the protein CASSSKSTGPGNTEAFF. V usage is TRBV18 and J usage is TRBJ1-1; 7 positions agree with TRBD1. The CDR3 runs to 17 residues. Germline trimming cut 5 bases from V and 2 bases from J; bases unmatched to any gene: 14. The germline V gene encodes CDR1 KGHSH and CDR2 LQKENI.

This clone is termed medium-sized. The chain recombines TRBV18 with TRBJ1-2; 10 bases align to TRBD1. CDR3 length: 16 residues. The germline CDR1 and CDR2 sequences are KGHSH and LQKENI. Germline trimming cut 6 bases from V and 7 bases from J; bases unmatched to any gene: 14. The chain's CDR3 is CASSFDDRGRAPGYTF. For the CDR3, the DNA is TGTGCCAGCTCCTTTGACGACAGGGGGCGTGCTCCTGGCTACACCTTC.

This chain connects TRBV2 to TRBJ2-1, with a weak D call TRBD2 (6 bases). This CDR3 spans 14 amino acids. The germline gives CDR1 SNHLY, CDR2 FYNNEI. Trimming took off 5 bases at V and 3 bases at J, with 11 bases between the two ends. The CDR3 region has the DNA TGTGCCAGCAGTTCCGGGACTCACTACAATGAGCAGTTCTTC. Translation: CASSSGTHYNEQFF. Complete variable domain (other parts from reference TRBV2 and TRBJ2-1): EPEVTQTPSHQVTQMGQEVILRCVPISNHLYFYWYRQILGQKVEFLVSFYNNEISEKSEIFDDQFSVERPDGSNFTLKIRSTKLEDSAMYFCASSSGTHYNEQFFGPGTRLTVL.

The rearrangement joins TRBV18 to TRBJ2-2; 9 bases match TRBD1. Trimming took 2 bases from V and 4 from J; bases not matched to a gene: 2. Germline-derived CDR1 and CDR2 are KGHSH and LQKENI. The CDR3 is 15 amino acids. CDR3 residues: CASSPSTGGTGELFF. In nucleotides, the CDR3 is TGTGCCAGCTCACCATCGACAGGGGGCACCGGGGAGCTGTTTTTT.

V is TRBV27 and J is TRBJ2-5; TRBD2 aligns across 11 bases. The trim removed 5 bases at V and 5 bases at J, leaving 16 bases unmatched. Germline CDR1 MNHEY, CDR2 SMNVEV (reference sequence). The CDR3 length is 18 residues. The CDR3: CASSPTVVAGGRGETQYF. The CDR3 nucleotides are TGTGCCAGCAGTCCGACGGTGGTAGCGGGAGGGCGCGGGGAGACCCAGTACTTC.

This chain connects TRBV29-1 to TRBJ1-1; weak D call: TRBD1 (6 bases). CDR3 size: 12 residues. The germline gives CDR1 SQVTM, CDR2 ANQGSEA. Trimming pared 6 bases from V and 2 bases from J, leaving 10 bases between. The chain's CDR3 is CSVRQVNTEAFF. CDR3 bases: TGCAGCGTGAGACAGGTCAACACTGAAGCTTTCTTT.

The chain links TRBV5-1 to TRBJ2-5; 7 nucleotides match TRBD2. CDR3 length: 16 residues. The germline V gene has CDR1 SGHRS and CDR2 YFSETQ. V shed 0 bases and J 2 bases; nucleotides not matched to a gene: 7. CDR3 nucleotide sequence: TGCGCCAGCAGCTTGGCCGTGCGGGAGCAACAAGAGACCCAGTACTTC. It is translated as CASSLAVREQQETQYF.

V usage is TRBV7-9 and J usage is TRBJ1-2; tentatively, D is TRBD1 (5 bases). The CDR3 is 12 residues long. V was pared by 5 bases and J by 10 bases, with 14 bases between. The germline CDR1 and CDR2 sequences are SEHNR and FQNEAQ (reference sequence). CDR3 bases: TGTGCCAGCAGCCCCACGGCGGGGACCTACACCTTC. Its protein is CASSPTAGTYTF.

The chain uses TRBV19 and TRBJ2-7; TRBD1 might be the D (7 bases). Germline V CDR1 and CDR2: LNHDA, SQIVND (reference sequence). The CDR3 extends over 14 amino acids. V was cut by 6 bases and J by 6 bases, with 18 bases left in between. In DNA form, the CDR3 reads TGTGCCAGTAGCCGTCTCAGGGGGGACCGCGAGCAGTACTTC. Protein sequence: CASSRLRGDREQYF.